Presented here are 18 T cell receptor beta chains from one specimen sequenced in a study of cytomegalovirus exposure and HLA in healthy donors. The data were produced by immunoSEQ multiplex PCR, yet TCRdb's version contains in-frame clones alone and is incomplete. Of 190,000 or so clones in the sample, 84% were seen once. Source material: PBMCs. The receptors here all came from a woman younger than 35 in good health and CMV-seropositive.

This clone was detected only once. The germline gene is not matched at one end of the junction; a read error may be the cause. This specimen includes other DNA sequences encoding the same CDR3. The rearrangement joins TRBV28 to TRBJ1-5, with D maybe TRBD1 (6 bases). Germline V lookup: CDR1 MDHEN, CDR2 SYDVKM. The CDR3 loop spans 13 amino acids. The CDR3 here is CASRDRDNQPQHF. Written as DNA, the CDR3 is TGTGCCAGCAGGGACAGAGACAATCAGCCTCAGCATTTT.

This chain uses TRBV6-6 with TRBJ2-7, with unresolved D. The length of the CDR3 is 13 residues. Germline lookup yields CDR1 MNHNY and CDR2 SVGAGI (reference sequence). V lost 7 bases, J lost 0 bases, and 10 bases lay in between. This CDR3 reads CASKSLSSYEQYF. CDR3 DNA sequence: TGTGCCAGCAAAAGCCTCTCCTCCTACGAGCAGTACTTC.

The V gene is TRBV4-1, the J gene TRBJ1-4; D possibly corresponds to TRBD1 (6 bases). The V end was cut by 4 bases, the J end by 8 bases, with 20 bases between. The germline CDR1 and CDR2 sequences are MGHRA and YSYEKL. The CDR3 contains 16 residues. CDR3 in DNA: TGCGCCAGCAGCCCCGGAGCCTCAGGGGCGGGCGAAAAACTGTTTTTT. Its protein is CASSPGASGAGEKLFF.

This chain joins TRBV6-4 and TRBJ2-1, with 10 nucleotides matching TRBD1. The V and J ends lost 6 bases and 9 bases, in that order; junction bases with no gene match: 14. This CDR3 is 16 amino acids long. Looked up from germline, CDR1 is MRHNA and CDR2 is SNTAGT. The CDR3 protein is CASSSLSGTGVSEQFF. The CDR3, as DNA: TGTGCCAGCAGCAGCCTTTCCGGGACAGGGGTTAGTGAGCAGTTCTTC.

As regards this clone: Distinct nucleotide sequences in the sample also encode this CDR3. The chain carries TRBV9 and TRBJ1-2, with D possibly TRBD1 on 5 matching bases. V was shortened by 0 bases and J by 8 bases, with 14 bases between the two germline ends. Per the germline V gene, CDR1 is SGDLS and CDR2 is YYNGEE. The CDR3 totals 14 residues. CDR3: CASSVALTGAGYTF. DNA for the CDR3: TGTGCCAGCAGCGTAGCACTAACAGGCGCAGGCTACACCTTC.

A word on this clone: At one end, the junction sequence differs from germline, possibly due to a read error. This chain connects TRBV5-4 to TRBJ2-5; 15 bases fit TRBD2. CDR3 length equals 16 residues. Germline V gene sequence: CDR1 SGHNT, CDR2 YYREEE (reference sequence). The CDR3, as DNA: TGTACCAGCAGCTCGGGACTAGCGGGGGGATCAGAGACCCAGTACTTC. Protein sequence: CTSSSGLAGGSETQYF.

This chain links TRBV19 with TRBJ1-2; 12 bases agree with TRBD1. This CDR3 is 16 amino acids long. Germline-derived CDR1 and CDR2 are LNHDA and SQIVND (reference sequence). With 9 bases clipped from V and 0 bases from J, the junction kept 8 bases outside the gene matches. The CDR3: CASRPGQGAPNYGYTF. DNA for the CDR3: TGTGCCAGCAGGCCGGGACAGGGGGCCCCTAACTATGGCTACACCTTC. Complete variable domain (other parts from reference TRBV19 and TRBJ1-2): DGGITQSPKYLFRKEGQNVTLSCEQNLNHDAMYWYRQDPGQGLRLIYYSQIVNDFQKGDIAEGYSVSREKKESFPLTVTSAQKNPTAFYLCASRPGQGAPNYGYTFGSGTRLTVV.

V and J are TRBV6-1 and TRBJ1-5; possible D gene TRBD1, 6 bases. Looked up from germline, CDR1 is MNHNS and CDR2 is SASEGT. The CDR3 runs to 16 residues. Trimming left V 1 base short and J 2 bases short, with 12 bases between. Here the CDR3 DNA reads TGTGCCAGCAGTGAAGATACAGGGATGGGCAATCAGCCCCAGCATTTT. Its protein is CASSEDTGMGNQPQHF.

The chain uses TRBV7-9 and TRBJ2-2, with TRBD2 matching 12 bases. CDR1 is SEHNR and CDR2 is FQNEAQ in the germline V gene (reference sequence). CDR3 size: 17 residues. V dropped 5 bases and J dropped 4; count of bases not matched to a gene: 8. The CDR3 DNA follows: TGTGCCAGCAGCCATGAACTAGCGGGGGGCGGCACCGGGGAGCTGTTTTTT. Translated: CASSHELAGGGTGELFF.

The chain carries TRBV18 and TRBJ2-3, with TRBD1 matching over 9 bases. The CDR3 is made up of 16 amino acids. Germline V gene data show CDR1 as KGHSH and CDR2 as LQKENI. Unmatched junction bases numbered 9, after V lost 6 bases and J lost 2 bases. The CDR3 bases are TGTGCCAGCTCGACAGGGGGTGGAGGTTACACAGATACGCAGTATTTT. Protein product: CASSTGGGGYTDTQYF.

The chain combines TRBV6-5 with TRBJ1-2, with 8 bases that match TRBD1. Trimming took 7 bases from V and 4 from J; bases not matched to a gene: 5. This CDR3 comprises 13 residues. Germline V CDR1 and CDR2: MNHEY, SVGAGI. CDR3 coding DNA: TGTGCCAGCACTGATGGGACAGGCTATGGCTACACCTTC. This translates into CASTDGTGYGYTF.

CDR3 sequence (DNA): TGTGCCAGTAGTACCCCAAGCAAAGGGGACACCGGGGAGCTGTTTTTT. Translating it yields CASSTPSKGDTGELFF. The chain combines TRBV19 with TRBJ2-2, with a weak D call TRBD1 (5 bases). Germline CDR1 LNHDA, CDR2 SQIVND (reference sequence). V lost 4 bases to trimming and J lost 3 bases, with 15 bases between them. This CDR3 has 16 amino acids.

The CDR3: CAIRALNTEAFF. The CDR3, as DNA: TGTGCCATCCGAGCGTTGAACACTGAAGCTTTCTTT. This chain joins TRBV10-3 and TRBJ1-1; D not resolved. Germline CDR1 and CDR2: ENHRY and SYGVKD. This CDR3 comprises 12 residues. Deletions cut 8 bases from V and 0 bases from J, with 7 bases between.

The chain links TRBV6-6 to TRBJ1-2; 11 bases are shared with TRBD1. V dropped 6 bases and J dropped 8; count of bases not matched to a gene: 14. The germline CDR1 and CDR2 sequences are MNHNY and SVGAGI (reference sequence). The CDR3 contains 16 residues. The CDR3 here is CASSHDTGQGAIGYTF. The CDR3 DNA reads TGTGCCAGCAGCCACGACACAGGACAGGGGGCGATCGGCTACACCTTC.

This clone was seen more than once but under ten times. The genes are TRBV7-2 and TRBJ2-5; the match to TRBD2 covers 12 bases. V was clipped by 5 bases and J by 2 bases; unmatched bases: 3. The length of the CDR3 is 15 residues. CDR1 and CDR2 from the germline V gene are SGHTA and FQGNSA. The CDR3, as DNA: TGTGCCAGCAGCCCTAGCGGGGGGGTGCAAGAGACCCAGTACTTC. Its translation is CASSPSGGVQETQYF.

This clone was observed a handful of times. The rearrangement uses TRBV29-1 and TRBJ2-3; TRBD1 aligns across 8 bases. Germline V gene sequence: CDR1 SQVTM, CDR2 ANQGSEA. The CDR3 totals 14 residues. J lost 7 bases, V lost 2 bases, and 8 bases had no gene match. DNA for the CDR3: TGCAGCGTTGAAAACAGGGGGAGCTGGAATACGCAGTATTTT. Translated, it gives CSVENRGSWNTQYF.

This chain joins TRBV7-9 and TRBJ1-1; D ambiguous. The CDR3 has 13 residues. The V gene lost 3 bases and the J gene lost 1 base, with 6 bases spanning the gap. Per the germline V gene, CDR1 is SEHNR and CDR2 is FQNEAQ (reference sequence). The CDR3 DNA reads TGTGCCAGCAGCTTTCCCGGGAACACTGAAGCTTTCTTT. It specifies CASSFPGNTEAFF.

The chain employs TRBV19 and TRBJ2-7; TRBD1 aligns across 9 bases. The V and J ends lost 5 bases and 3 bases, in that order; junction bases with no gene match: 2. Germline loops: CDR1 LNHDA, CDR2 SQIVND (reference sequence). The CDR3 sequence is 13 residues long. The CDR3 coding sequence is TGTGCCAGTAGTGACAGGGGGAACTACGAGCAGTACTTC. Its translation is CASSDRGNYEQYF.